The source of this T cell receptor (beta chain) is a study of control samples from healthy donors and cancer patients. Trimming took off 5 bases at V and 5 bases at J, with 15 bases between the two ends. This CDR3 is built from 14 residues. CDR1 MDHEN and CDR2 SYDVKM come from the germline V gene. Clones were read by immunoSEQ multiplex PCR, and TCRdb kept only the in-frame ones, dropping some. The table has roughly 100,000 clones, 92% seen once. The source of this sequence is a woman aged 18-30 years in good health. V and J are TRBV28 and TRBJ1-2; possible D gene TRBD1, 5 bases. Material: blood. The CDR3 spells CASSPSEGRYGYTF. The CDR3 DNA sequence: TGTGCCAGCAGTCCATCCGAGGGACGGTATGGCTACACCTTC.